This TCR beta chain was observed in a study of cytomegalovirus exposure and HLA in healthy donors. At the level of the study: Earlier sequencing of 150 million to 200 million T cells yielded roughly 100 million unique TCR beta sequences. The early release's HLA-typed donors yielded some 85 million unique TCRs.

The ends were cut back, 2 bases at V and 1 base at J, with 11 bases in the middle. The length of the CDR3 is 15 residues. Germline-derived CDR1 and CDR2 are SGHAT and FQNNGV. Use of 60 Vbeta and 13 Jbeta primers characterized the PCR. The repertoire was sequenced with immunoSEQ multiplex PCR; TCRdb's copy has only in-frame clones and lacks some. The table includes 200,000 to 300,000 clones, roughly 73% detected once. The study's findings and limits: Using the classifier, cytomegalovirus status was reportedly diagnosed with high specificity and sensitivity. In an earlier analysis, most TCR beta V segments were productive about 87% or about 30% of the time.

As to this clone: Its antigen is undetermined.

Material for sequencing was PBMCs. The sequence derives from a boy aged 5 to 17 in good health and CMV-seronegative. This sequence joins TRBV11-2 and TRBJ1-1; TRBD1 is a possible D gene (5 bases). CDR3 in DNA: TGTGCCAGCAGCTTATTTCCAGGACAGAACACTGAAGCTTTCTTT. Translated: CASSLFPGQNTEAFF.